This is a list of T cell receptor beta chains from one sample in a study of control samples from healthy donors and cancer patients. The protocol was immunoSEQ multiplex PCR, while the TCRdb copy is restricted to in-frame clones and leaves out a portion. The table lists about 130,000 clones, 92% of them singletons. The source material was blood. The source of these receptors is a woman in her 50s in good health. The CDR3 runs from the conserved cysteine through the conserved F or W. The D gene is left open where the match is weak. Clone size is shown for a subset of rows, as once, few, many or a class of expanded clone.

>TRBJ2-5|TRBV5-5|.|.
CASSLEEQTQYF
TGTGCCAGCAGCTTGGAAGAACAGACCCAGTACTTC
>TRBJ2-1|TRBV29-1|few|.
CSVPRVSYNEQFF
TGCAGCGTCCCCAGGGTCTCCTACAATGAGCAGTTCTTC
>TRBJ2-1|TRBV28|.|TRBD2
CASLGTSSAVSNNEQFF
TGTGCCAGCCTTGGGACTAGTTCGGCCGTGTCAAACAATGAGCAGTTCTTC
>TRBJ1-1|TRBV4-1|.|.
CASSHPLLGGGTEAFF
TGCGCCAGCAGCCACCCTCTACTGGGAGGAGGCACTGAAGCTTTCTTT
>TRBJ2-2|TRBV9|once|.
CASSVGTGPITGELFF
TGTGCCAGCAGCGTTGGTACGGGACCGATCACCGGGGAGCTGTTTTTT
>TRBJ2-1|TRBV11-2|.|.
CAIPRGGSYNEQFF
TGTGCCATCCCCCGTGGGGGCAGCTACAATGAGCAGTTCTTC
>TRBJ1-1|TRBV7-9|.|.
CASSPQGRMNTEAFF
TGTGCCAGCAGCCCCCAAGGACGGATGAACACTGAAGCTTTCTTT
>TRBJ1-5|TRBV5-6|.|.
CASSLRGNQPQHF
TGTGCCAGCAGCCTAAGGGGCAATCAGCCCCAGCATTTT
>TRBJ1-4|TRBV19|.|.
CASSIPGHSEKLFF
TGTGCCAGTAGTATCCCCGGACACAGTGAAAAACTGTTTTTT
>TRBJ1-2|TRBV10-1|.|.
CASIFPPLVTAYGYTF
TGCGCCAGCATCTTCCCCCCCCTGGTGACAGCATATGGCTACACCTTC
>TRBJ2-7|TRBV5-5|.|TRBD2
CASSEVGRSHEQYF
TGTGCCAGCAGCGAAGTCGGGAGGTCCCACGAGCAGTACTTC
>TRBJ1-2|TRBV7-9|.|.
CASSLSDSNYGYTF
TGTGCCAGCAGCTTATCGGACAGTAACTATGGCTACACCTTC
>TRBJ1-5|TRBV20-1|.|.
CSASPGSNSNQPQHF
TGCAGTGCTAGTCCAGGCTCTAATAGCAATCAGCCCCAGCATTTT
>TRBJ1-5|TRBV28|.|.
CASSLLGPRSPQHF
TGTGCCAGCAGTTTATTGGGACCCCGGTCGCCCCAGCATTTT
>TRBJ2-5|TRBV6-4|once|.
CASSRRETQYF
TGTGCCAGCTCACGTAGGGAGACCCAGTACTTC
>TRBJ2-1|TRBV6-5|.|TRBD2
CASQLSGEPYNEQFF
TGTGCCAGCCAGTTAAGCGGGGAACCCTACAATGAGCAGTTCTTC
>TRBJ1-1|TRBV6-1|.|.
CASSDTLGANTEAFF
TGTGCCAGCAGTGATACCTTGGGGGCGAACACTGAAGCTTTCTTT
>TRBJ1-6|TRBV30|.|TRBD1
CAWRSTGDNSPLHF
TGTGCCTGGAGGTCGACAGGGGATAATTCACCCCTCCACTTT
>TRBJ2-5|TRBV11-3|.|TRBD2
CASSKGLAAQETQYF
TGTGCCAGCAGCAAGGGACTAGCGGCCCAAGAGACCCAGTACTTC
>TRBJ2-2|TRBV5-1|.|TRBD1
CASRGQGTTGELFF
TGCGCCAGCAGAGGACAGGGCACCACCGGGGAGCTGTTTTTT
>TRBJ1-1|TRBV7-9|.|.
CASSVTVPEVAFF
TGTGCCAGCAGCGTGACAGTCCCCGAGGTGGCTTTCTTT
>TRBJ2-7|TRBV5-6|once|TRBD2
CASSLGLSGIYEQYF
TGTGCCAGCAGCTTGGGATTGAGCGGGATTTACGAGCAGTACTTC
>TRBJ1-2|TRBV28|.|.
CASRRIGVLGGYTF
TGTGCCAGCAGGCGTATCGGGGTGCTGGGTGGCTACACCTTC
>TRBJ1-2|TRBV19|.|TRBD1
CASTFRGDGYTF
TGTGCCAGTACGTTCAGGGGGGATGGCTACACCTTC
>TRBJ1-1|TRBV28|.|.
CASRLRRQAEAFF
TGTGCCAGCAGGCTGAGGAGACAGGCTGAAGCTTTCTTT
>TRBJ1-1|TRBV6-5|.|.
CASSYGGNTEAFF
TGTGCCAGCAGTTACGGCGGTAACACTGAAGCTTTCTTT
>TRBJ2-6|TRBV10-3|.|.
CAISAGVTGANVLTF
TGTGCCATCAGTGCCGGGGTTACGGGGGCCAACGTCCTGACTTTC
>TRBJ1-5|TRBV19|once|.
CASSIGGRAAQHF
TGTGCCAGTAGTATTGGGGGGCGGGCGGCCCAGCATTTT
>TRBJ1-4|TRBV30|.|.
CAWSQGNRAREKLFF
TGTGCCTGGTCTCAGGGGAACAGGGCACGAGAAAAACTGTTTTTT
>TRBJ2-7|TRBV7-9|.|.
CASSTPSGVSYEQYF
TGTGCCAGCAGCACTCCCTCGGGGGTTTCCTACGAGCAGTACTTC
>TRBJ2-1|TRBV15|once|.
CATSRDTGAPYNEQFF
TGTGCCACCAGCAGAGATACGGGGGCGCCGTACAATGAGCAGTTCTTC
>TRBJ2-1|TRBV5-6|.|.
CASRYGSPNEQFF
TGTGCCAGCAGATACGGCTCACCGAATGAGCAGTTCTTC
>TRBJ1-1|TRBV2|.|.
CASSEARVGHGTEAFF
TGTGCCAGCAGTGAAGCGCGGGTGGGGCACGGCACTGAAGCTTTCTTT
>TRBJ2-5|TRBV5-1|.|.
CASSLGRGQETQYF
TGCGCCAGCAGCTTGGGGAGGGGGCAAGAGACCCAGTACTTC
>TRBJ2-7|TRBV2|.|.
CASSEPTGHEQYF
TGTGCCAGCAGTGAACCTACAGGGCATGAGCAGTACTTC
>TRBJ1-5|TRBV19|once|.
CASSMAGNSNQPQHF
TGTGCCAGTAGTATGGCTGGTAATAGCAATCAGCCCCAGCATTTT
>TRBJ2-5|TRBV9|.|.
CASSPGGGEETQYF
TGTGCCAGCAGCCCCGGGGGCGGAGAAGAGACCCAGTACTTC
>TRBJ1-1|TRBV7-9|.|TRBD1
CASSQPDRGGDGTEAFF
TGTGCCAGCAGCCAGCCGGACAGGGGCGGTGATGGCACTGAAGCTTTCTTT
>TRBJ1-6|TRBV5-5|.|.
CASSFTGLDSPLHF
TGTGCCAGCAGCTTTACAGGGTTGGACTCACCCCTCCACTTT
>TRBJ2-7|TRBV6-5|.|TRBD1
CASSYLPGQGSHEQYF
TGTGCCAGCAGTTACTTACCGGGACAGGGAAGCCACGAGCAGTACTTC
>TRBJ2-6|TRBV6-1|.|TRBD1
CASSAKTGSGANVLTF
TGTGCCAGCAGTGCCAAGACAGGGTCTGGGGCCAACGTCCTGACTTTC
>TRBJ1-1|TRBV15|.|.
CATSREAVNTEAFF
TGTGCCACCAGCAGAGAAGCTGTGAACACTGAAGCTTTCTTT
>TRBJ1-4|TRBV18|.|TRBD1
CASSPTGNPNEKLFF
TGTGCCAGCTCACCGACAGGGAATCCTAATGAAAAACTGTTTTTT